The 31 T cell receptor beta chains below all came from one sample that was sequenced in a study of a mutant IDH1 vaccine in newly diagnosed glioma. Regarding time point: week 35, safety follow-up. What each vaccine dose contained was 300 ug of mutant IDH1 20-mer peptide, accompanied by topical imiquimod. Sequencing used immunoSEQ multiplex PCR; TCRdb keeps in-frame clones, though not all of them. This table has approximately 41,000 clones, more than 80% appearing once. These receptors have no known antigen. The sequencing here drew on PBMCs, taken from a glioma patient whose treatment included an IDH1 peptide vaccine. These receptor sequences come from a man between 40 and 49 years old with glioma.

This clone was seen a single time. The rearrangement links TRBV7-2 to TRBJ2-2; possibly TRBD2 for D (5 bases). This CDR3 is 15 amino acids long. The germline CDR1 and CDR2 sequences are SGHTA and FQGNSA. The V and J ends lost 5 bases and 0 bases respectively, with 10 bases between them. DNA for the CDR3: TGTGCCAGCAGCGAGCGGACGCCGAACACCGGGGAGCTGTTTTTT. It codes for CASSERTPNTGELFF.

This clone has a single count. V gene TRBV6-1 combines with J gene TRBJ2-5, with D unclear. The CDR3 contains 13 residues. V was trimmed by 4 bases and J by 5 bases, leaving 11 bases between them. CDR1 MNHNS and CDR2 SASEGT come from the germline V gene. The CDR3: CASSGVGYETQYF. The CDR3 nucleotides are TGTGCCAGCAGTGGGGTGGGTTACGAGACCCAGTACTTC.

The chain recombines TRBV29-1 with TRBJ1-1; 9 bases agree with TRBD1. With 0 bases clipped from V and 1 base from J, the junction kept 0 bases outside the gene matches. The CDR3 has 14 amino acids. Germline V gene data show CDR1 as SQVTM and CDR2 as ANQGSEA. CDR3 loop: CSVEEQGANTEAFF. The CDR3 DNA is TGCAGCGTTGAAGAACAGGGGGCGAACACTGAAGCTTTCTTT.

J is TRBJ1-1 and V is TRBV6-1, with TRBD1 as a possible D gene (5 bases). CDR3 length: 14 amino acids. The V end was cut by 6 bases, the J end by 2 bases, with 13 bases between. Per the germline V gene, CDR1 is MNHNS and CDR2 is SASEGT. CDR3 amino acids: CASREAGLNTEAFF. The CDR3 DNA reads TGTGCCAGCAGAGAGGCAGGGCTCAACACTGAAGCTTTCTTT.

The genes are TRBV7-2 and TRBJ2-7; tentatively, D is TRBD2 (5 bases). V was clipped by 11 bases and J by 6 bases, with 20 bases between them. CDR1 and CDR2 from the germline V gene are SGHTA and FQGNSA. The CDR3 runs 13 residues. Written as DNA, the CDR3 is TGTGCCTCGAAGCCCGGGGTAGGTCGCGAGCAGTACTTC. Residues: CASKPGVGREQYF.

The V call is TRBV18, the J call TRBJ2-2; D is ambiguous. The germline V and J ends were trimmed by 5 bases and 4 bases, with 8 bases remaining between them. The length of the CDR3 is 13 residues. The germline CDR1 and CDR2 sequences are KGHSH and LQKENI. The CDR3 sequence: CASSTAVTGELFF. The CDR3 DNA follows: TGTGCCAGCTCAACTGCCGTCACCGGGGAGCTGTTTTTT.

The CDR3 DNA reads TGTGCCATCAGTGAGTCTCCTACGGCTAAAAAAACTGAAGCTTTCTTT. Translated: CAISESPTAKKTEAFF. The gene calls are TRBV10-3 and TRBJ1-1; no clear D gene. The V and J ends lost 0 bases and 5 bases respectively, with 16 bases between them. Germline values: CDR1 ENHRY, CDR2 SYGVKD. This CDR3 region has 16 residues.

V is TRBV5-5 and J is TRBJ2-7; D is undetermined. Trimming took off 2 bases at V and 6 bases at J, with 12 bases between the two ends. From germline, CDR1 is SGHKS and CDR2 YYEKEE (reference sequence). This CDR3 is 13 amino acids long. The CDR3 spells CASSFVGSGEQYV. The CDR3 DNA follows: TGTGCCAGCAGCTTTGTAGGGTCTGGCGAGCAGTACGTC.

The V call is TRBV11-1, the J call TRBJ2-7, with 7 positions matching TRBD2. V dropped 3 bases and J dropped 2; count of bases not matched to a gene: 10. Germline V gene sequence: CDR1 SGHAT, CDR2 FQDESV (reference sequence). This CDR3 comprises 16 residues. In DNA, the CDR3 is TGTGCCAGCAGCTTCGGTTTGGCGGGAGCGGCCTACGAGCAGTACTTC. Translated, it gives CASSFGLAGAAYEQYF.

The V and J genes are TRBV27 and TRBJ1-2; the D gene is possibly TRBD1 (6 bases). Germline CDR1 is MNHEY and CDR2 is SMNVEV (reference sequence). This CDR3 has 15 amino acids. V was trimmed by 5 bases and J by 1 base, leaving 14 bases between them. CDR3 in amino acids: CASSPHREVNYGYTF. In DNA, the CDR3 is TGTGCCAGCAGTCCCCACAGGGAGGTTAACTATGGCTACACCTTC.

This clone came up once. This chain links TRBV7-6 with TRBJ2-3; the match to TRBD2 covers 10 bases. The germline V gene has CDR1 SGHVS and CDR2 FNYEAQ. The CDR3 spans 16 residues. The V and J ends lost 1 base and 2 bases, in that order; junction bases with no gene match: 3. As DNA, the CDR3 is TGTGCCAGCAGCTTAGGACTAGCGGGCTACACAGATACGCAGTATTTT. Translating it yields CASSLGLAGYTDTQYF.

CDR3 protein: CASSHQGVWENNEQFF. DNA of the CDR3: TGTGCCAGCAGCCACCAGGGTGTTTGGGAGAACAATGAGCAGTTCTTC. This chain connects TRBV7-8 to TRBJ2-1; D may correspond to TRBD1 or TRBD2 (5 bases each). V was trimmed by 5 bases and J by 5 bases, leaving 19 bases between them. The CDR3 runs 16 residues. In germline, CDR1 is SGHVS, CDR2 FQNEAQ.

CDR3 coding DNA: TGTGCCAGCAGCTCCTGGACTTTCCGGGGCTCTGATGAGCAGTTCTTC. Encoded protein: CASSSWTFRGSDEQFF. V usage is TRBV7-8 and J usage is TRBJ2-1; tentatively, D is TRBD1 or TRBD2 (5 bases each). Germline-derived CDR1 and CDR2 are SGHVS and FQNEAQ. Trimming shortened V by 4 bases and J by 8 bases, and 21 bases separated the two germline ends. The CDR3 is 16 residues long.

The rearrangement joins TRBV28 to TRBJ1-5; TRBD1 might be the D (5 bases). Germline V lookup: CDR1 MDHEN, CDR2 SYDVKM. V lost 4 bases and J lost 0, with 7 bases in between. This CDR3 contains 14 residues. The CDR3 protein is CASSSGLSNQPQHF. Written as DNA, the CDR3 is TGTGCCAGCAGTTCGGGACTTAGCAATCAGCCCCAGCATTTT.

The chain uses TRBV11-2 and TRBJ2-3; tentatively, D is TRBD2 (6 bases). V was cut by 0 bases and J by 6 bases, with 7 bases left in between. CDR3 length: 13 amino acids. Germline V CDR1 and CDR2: SGHAT, FQNNGV. The CDR3 nucleotides read TGTGCCAGCAGCTTAGATCGGGGGGATACGCAGTATTTT. It specifies CASSLDRGDTQYF. Full variable domain (remainder filled in from reference TRBV11-2 and TRBJ2-3): EAGVAQSPRYKIIEKRQSVAFWCNPISGHATLYWYQQILGQGPKLLIQFQNNGVVDDSQLPKDRFSAERLKGVDSTLKIQPAKLEDSAVYLCASSLDRGDTQYFGPGTRLTVL.

The V call is TRBV18, the J call TRBJ1-6, with 8 bases identical to TRBD1. This CDR3 comprises 15 residues. Unmatched junction bases numbered 5, after V lost 3 bases and J lost 7 bases. CDR1 and CDR2 (germline): KGHSH, LQKENI. The CDR3 is CASSPTGEGNSPLHF. DNA of the CDR3: TGTGCCAGCTCACCGACAGGGGAAGGGAATTCACCCCTCCACTTT.

The chain employs TRBV28 and TRBJ1-2; 11 bases align to TRBD1. In germline, CDR1 is MDHEN, CDR2 SYDVKM. CDR3 length equals 17 residues. Losses at the gene ends were 4 bases for V and 0 bases for J; bases not matched to a gene: 7. CDR3 sequence (DNA): TGTGCCAGCAGTTCTCCGGGACAGGGGGTTCCTAACTATGGCTACACCTTC. It translates to CASSSPGQGVPNYGYTF.

The V call is TRBV25-1, the J call TRBJ2-7; possible D gene TRBD1, 6 bases. Deletions cut 1 base from V and 9 bases from J, with 10 bases between. Per germline, CDR1 MGHDK and CDR2 SYGVNS. This CDR3 is built from 12 residues. In DNA form, the CDR3 reads TGTGCCAGCAGTGAATTGGGGACAATGCAGTACTTC. This codes for CASSELGTMQYF.

The rearrangement links TRBV28 to TRBJ1-1, with 7 bases aligning to TRBD1. The germline V gene has CDR1 MDHEN and CDR2 SYDVKM. The CDR3 has 13 residues. The trim removed 7 bases at V and 1 base at J, leaving 3 bases unmatched. This chain's CDR3 is CASISGGNTEAFF. In nucleotides, the CDR3 is TGTGCCAGCATCTCAGGGGGGAACACTGAAGCTTTCTTT. Complete variable domain (other parts from reference TRBV28 and TRBJ1-1): DVKVTQSSRYLVKRTGEKVFLECVQDMDHENMFWYRQDPGLGLRLIYFSYDVKMKEKGDIPEGYSVSREKKERFSLILESASTNQTSMYLCASISGGNTEAFFGQGTRLTVV.

The sample holds one count of this clone. The chain is built from TRBV5-5 and TRBJ1-3; no clear D gene. The CDR3 runs to 14 residues. Deletions cut 2 bases from V and 3 bases from J, with 9 bases between. Germline V gene sequence: CDR1 SGHKS, CDR2 YYEKEE (reference sequence). The CDR3 nucleotides read TGTGCCAGCAGCTTTTGGAAAGATGGAAACACCATATATTTT. As protein: CASSFWKDGNTIYF.

This chain connects TRBV30 to TRBJ1-2; no clear D. There are 13 residues in the CDR3. Trimming took off 1 base at V and 8 bases at J, with 14 bases between the two ends. Looked up from germline, CDR1 is GTSNPN and CDR2 is SVGIG (reference sequence). In DNA form, the CDR3 reads TGTGCCTGGAGTGGACCGATCTCTAACGGCTACACCTTC. It specifies CAWSGPISNGYTF.

The chain is built from TRBV6-1 and TRBJ1-1, with D possibly matching TRBD1 (5 bases). Trimming pared 6 bases from V and 5 bases from J, leaving 10 bases between. Germline CDR1 is MNHNS and CDR2 is SASEGT. The CDR3 covers 12 residues. CDR3 region: CASREGWTEAFF. The CDR3 DNA reads as TGTGCCAGCAGAGAGGGGTGGACTGAAGCTTTCTTT.

The V and J genes are TRBV28 and TRBJ1-2; 9 bases match TRBD1. The CDR3 contains 16 residues. Germline trimming cut 5 bases from V and 2 bases from J; bases unmatched to any gene: 9. Per germline, CDR1 MDHEN and CDR2 SYDVKM. CDR3 DNA sequence: TGTGCCAGCAGTCCTATACAGGGGGCGGTAAACTATGGCTACACCTTC. It encodes CASSPIQGAVNYGYTF.

This chain uses TRBV30 with TRBJ2-7; no firm D call. Trimming stripped 1 base from V and 5 bases from J, with 9 bases between. This CDR3 is built from 12 residues. The germline CDR1 and CDR2 sequences are GTSNPN and SVGIG (reference sequence). Here the CDR3 reads CAWSGEGHEQYV. Here the CDR3 DNA reads TGTGCCTGGAGTGGGGAAGGGCACGAGCAGTACGTC.

The chain joins TRBV28 to TRBJ1-5, with 11 bases that match TRBD1. The CDR3 consists of 16 residues. V lost 6 bases, J lost 1 base, and 5 bases stayed unmatched. Germline loops: CDR1 MDHEN, CDR2 SYDVKM. CDR3 DNA sequence: TGTGCCAGCAGGGGGACAGGGGGGATGAGCAATCAGCCCCAGCATTTT. Protein: CASRGTGGMSNQPQHF. Full variable domain (rest looked up from reference TRBV28 and TRBJ1-5): DVKVTQSSRYLVKRTGEKVFLECVQDMDHENMFWYRQDPGLGLRLIYFSYDVKMKEKGDIPEGYSVSREKKERFSLILESASTNQTSMYLCASRGTGGMSNQPQHFGDGTRLSIL.

The chain employs TRBV7-2 and TRBJ2-5; D is perhaps TRBD2 (5 bases). Deletions cut 5 bases from V and 2 bases from J, with 18 bases between. Germline V lookup: CDR1 SGHTA, CDR2 FQGNSA. There are 16 residues in the CDR3. The DNA of the CDR3 is TGTGCCAGCAGCCCACGGGTCCTCCGGGGACAAGAGACCCAGTACTTC. Residues: CASSPRVLRGQETQYF.

The CDR3 nucleotides read TGCGCCAGCAGCCAAGGTATGGCGGCCTTTCCTTCACCCGATGAGCAGTTCTTC. This codes for CASSQGMAAFPSPDEQFF. The V gene is TRBV4-1, the J gene TRBJ2-1, with unresolved D. V lost 1 base and J 8 bases, leaving 24 bases between the germline ends. The CDR3 length is 18 residues. Germline CDR1 and CDR2: MGHRA and YSYEKL.

V and J are TRBV27 and TRBJ2-6; possible D gene TRBD1, 6 bases. CDR1 and CDR2 (germline): MNHEY, SMNVEV (reference sequence). There are 14 residues in the CDR3. The germline V and J ends were trimmed by 6 bases and 2 bases, with 8 bases remaining between them. The chain's CDR3 is CASRQGAGANVLTF. In nucleotides, the CDR3 is TGTGCCAGCAGACAGGGAGCTGGGGCCAACGTCCTGACTTTC. Drawing the rest from reference TRBV27 and TRBJ2-6, the complete variable domain is EAQVTQNPRYLITVTGKKLTVTCSQNMNHEYMSWYRQDPGLGLRQIYYSMNVEVTDKGDVPEGYKVSRKEKRNFPLILESPSPNQTSLYFCASRQGAGANVLTFGAGSRLTVL.

The rearrangement joins TRBV11-2 to TRBJ2-3; 8 nucleotides line up with TRBD1. Per the germline V gene, CDR1 is SGHAT and CDR2 is FQNNGV. Losses at the gene ends were 2 bases for V and 10 bases for J; bases not matched to a gene: 8. This CDR3 is 14 amino acids long. This CDR3 is CASSLSGQGVAQYF. CDR3 DNA: TGTGCCAGCAGCTTATCCGGACAGGGCGTTGCGCAGTATTTT.

V usage is TRBV4-1 and J usage is TRBJ1-4, with D unclear. Looked up from germline, CDR1 is MGHRA and CDR2 is YSYEKL. The CDR3 spans 16 residues. The V and J ends lost 0 bases and 8 bases respectively, with 16 bases between them. The CDR3 region has the DNA TGCGCCAGCAGCCAAGATGGGGTCCGGGCGTTCGAAAAACTGTTTTTT. Its translation: CASSQDGVRAFEKLFF.

The CDR3 is CSVDRGLTGANVLTF. DNA of the CDR3: TGCAGCGTTGATCGGGGGCTTACTGGGGCCAACGTCCTGACTTTC. The J gene is TRBJ2-6, the V gene TRBV29-1; D may correspond to TRBD1 or TRBD2 (6 bases each). Germline values: CDR1 SQVTM, CDR2 ANQGSEA. V lost 3 bases to trimming and J lost 2 bases, with 11 bases between them. This CDR3 has 15 amino acids.